The 21 T cell receptor beta chains in this list originate from one sample, sequenced in a study of CD8+ T cells in alopecia areata (dated by TCRdb to 2017 to 2018). Library construction relied on the immunoSEQ multiplex PCR assay. For TCR sequencing, RNA was extracted from every sample and reverse transcribed into cDNA to serve as template. Imported from immuneACCESS, the table was reduced by TCRdb to in-frame sequences with V and J called. These copies leave out some clones; in studies compared against another copy, an unresolved V gene accounts for under half, and the cause of the remainder is not known. This sample is represented by about 150,000 clones; about 60% of them were singletons. In total, the top ten clones hold 4.8% of the sample. Sequencing was carried out using CD4+ T cells sorted from blood. Source of these receptors: a human donor in good health.

The chain combines TRBV2 with TRBJ1-5, with 9 bases fitting TRBD1. This CDR3 is built from 15 residues. Per the germline V gene, CDR1 is SNHLY and CDR2 is FYNNEI. After removal of 8 bases from V and 1 base from J, the junction contained 6 bases not matched to a gene. CDR3 loop: CASDKQGASNQPQHF. For the CDR3, the DNA is TGTGCCAGCGATAAACAGGGGGCGAGCAATCAGCCCCAGCATTTT.

This clone was recorded a few times. Written as DNA, the CDR3 is TGTGCCAGCAGCGCCTCAGGACAGGGAAATGGCTACACCTTC. It encodes CASSASGQGNGYTF. The rearrangement joins TRBV7-9 to TRBJ1-2, with 8 nucleotides matching TRBD1. Germline-derived CDR1 and CDR2 are SEHNR and FQNEAQ (reference sequence). This CDR3 comprises 14 residues. V gave up 5 bases and J gave up 6 bases; unmatched junction bases: 8.

The V call is TRBV7-2, the J call TRBJ2-7; 12 nucleotides align to TRBD2. J was trimmed by 4 bases and V by 4 bases; bases with no gene match: 11. The V gene's germline CDR1 is SGHTA and CDR2 FQGNSA. The CDR3 is 17 residues long. In DNA form, the CDR3 reads TGTGCCAGCAGCTCACCGACTAGCGGGAGAGGTTATTACGAGCAGTACTTC. Translated: CASSSPTSGRGYYEQYF.

V and J are TRBV28 and TRBJ1-2; D is ambiguous. From germline, CDR1 is MDHEN and CDR2 SYDVKM. V gave up 7 bases and J gave up 2 bases, with 11 bases separating them. The CDR3 length is 13 residues. CDR3 bases: TGTGCCAGCACCAGCGCGGAGAACTATGGCTACACCTTC. Translation gives CASTSAENYGYTF.

The chain is built from TRBV25-1 and TRBJ1-4; tentatively, D is TRBD1 (5 bases). Germline V gene lookup returns CDR1 MGHDK and CDR2 SYGVNS. The V end was cut by 6 bases, the J end by 6 bases, with 14 bases between. The CDR3 has 14 residues. This chain's CDR3 is CASSHGGVDEKLFF. The CDR3, as DNA: TGTGCCAGCAGCCACGGGGGGGTGGATGAAAAACTGTTTTTT.

A few counts support this clone. This rearrangement joins TRBV7-3 to TRBJ1-1; 8 nucleotides agree with TRBD1. With 5 bases clipped from V and 9 bases from J, the junction kept 11 bases outside the gene matches. CDR3 length: 14 residues. From germline, CDR1 is SGHTA and CDR2 FQGTGA. This CDR3 reads CASSEGQGRLKAFF. The CDR3 DNA reads as TGTGCCAGCAGCGAAGGACAGGGACGATTGAAAGCTTTCTTT.

This clone was picked up a small number of times. This rearrangement joins TRBV27 to TRBJ2-5, with D perhaps TRBD1 (5 bases). CDR1 is MNHEY, CDR2 SMNVEV, per germline (reference sequence). V was clipped by 5 bases and J by 6 bases, with 10 bases between them. The CDR3 is 12 residues long. CDR3 DNA sequence: TGTGCCAGCAGTCCTCAGGGAAAGACCCAGTACTTC. Its translation is CASSPQGKTQYF.

A single count supports this clone. CDR3 sequence reads: CASSPPGSSGANVLTF. The CDR3 DNA is TGTGCCAGCTCACCACCTGGGAGCTCTGGGGCCAACGTCCTGACTTTC. This sequence joins TRBV18 and TRBJ2-6, with D maybe TRBD2 (5 bases). The V and J ends lost 0 bases and 0 bases respectively, with 6 bases between them. Germline V gives CDR1 KGHSH, CDR2 LQKENI. CDR3 size: 16 residues.

This rearrangement joins TRBV6-1 to TRBJ2-3, with 11 bases aligning to TRBD2. Germline CDR1 is MNHNS and CDR2 is SASEGT. This CDR3 contains 15 residues. After removal of 6 bases from V and 2 bases from J, the junction contained 4 bases not matched to a gene. As DNA, the CDR3 is TGTGCCAGCAGCAGACTAGCGGGACCCACAGATACGCAGTATTTT. The encoded protein is CASSRLAGPTDTQYF.

The genes are TRBV29-1 and TRBJ2-2; D call uncertain. The V gene lost 4 bases and the J gene lost 3 bases, with 6 bases spanning the gap. The CDR3 extends over 12 amino acids. Germline CDR1 is SQVTM and CDR2 is ANQGSEA. CDR3: CSVGRDTGELFF. CDR3 in DNA: TGCAGCGTTGGAAGAGACACCGGGGAGCTGTTTTTT.

The J gene is TRBJ2-1, the V gene TRBV6-5; the D gene is possibly TRBD2 (6 bases). Germline V gene lookup returns CDR1 MNHEY and CDR2 SVGAGI. The germline V and J ends were trimmed by 2 bases and 8 bases, with 16 bases remaining between them. The CDR3 runs to 15 residues. The CDR3 region has the DNA TGTGCCAGCAGTTACCAGTCCGGGAGACGGGATGAGCAGTTCTTC. Protein: CASSYQSGRRDEQFF.

The chain recombines TRBV7-3 with TRBJ2-1, with unresolved D. Per the germline V gene, CDR1 is SGHTA and CDR2 is FQGTGA. This CDR3 comprises 16 residues. Trimming stripped 5 bases from V and 3 bases from J, with 17 bases between. As DNA, the CDR3 is TGTGCCAGCAGCCCGAGCTTCGACCCCCGCTACAATGAGCAGTTCTTC. Translating gives CASSPSFDPRYNEQFF.

The chain has TRBV15 and TRBJ2-5, with D possibly TRBD1 on 6 matching bases. The CDR3 extends over 15 amino acids. Germline assignment: CDR1 LNHNV and CDR2 YYDKDF (reference sequence). Between the trimmed V and J ends, which lost 1 base and 5 bases, there was a span of 14 bases. The CDR3: CATSRVGTLGETQYF. CDR3 sequence (DNA): TGTGCCACCAGCAGAGTCGGGACATTAGGGGAGACCCAGTACTTC.

The J gene is TRBJ2-1, the V gene TRBV28; D remains ambiguous. Between the trimmed V and J ends, which lost 5 bases and 13 bases, there was a span of 21 bases. CDR1 and CDR2 (germline): MDHEN, SYDVKM. This CDR3 is 14 amino acids long. The CDR3 spells CASSPADLKLLQFF. The CDR3 nucleotides are TGTGCCAGCAGTCCTGCGGACCTTAAACTCTTACAGTTCTTC.

This clone appeared a few times. The J gene is TRBJ2-5, the V gene TRBV2; D gene uncertain. The CDR3 extends over 14 amino acids. The ends were cut back, 1 base at V and 13 bases at J, with 19 bases in the middle. Per the germline V gene, CDR1 is SNHLY and CDR2 is FYNNEI. DNA of the CDR3: TGTGCCAGCAGTGAAGTCAGGCAATTCGCCCTGGGGTACTTC. This sequence encodes CASSEVRQFALGYF.

V and J are TRBV5-1 and TRBJ1-1; possible D gene TRBD1, 6 bases. V was pared by 0 bases and J by 5 bases, with 17 bases between. CDR3 length: 16 amino acids. Looked up from germline, CDR1 is SGHRS and CDR2 is YFSETQ. CDR3 amino acids: CASSLEPHRDETEAFF. CDR3 bases: TGCGCCAGCAGCTTGGAGCCCCACAGGGATGAAACTGAAGCTTTCTTT.

The chain has TRBV28 and TRBJ2-3; D call uncertain. The germline gives CDR1 MDHEN, CDR2 SYDVKM. The V end lost 2 bases, the J end lost 8 bases, and 5 bases lay between the germline ends. This CDR3 has 11 amino acids. The CDR3 coding sequence is TGTGCCAGCAGTTTAAGAGGTACGCAGTATTTT. Its protein product is CASSLRGTQYF.

This clone showed up just a few times. The chain carries TRBV2 and TRBJ1-3; D uncertain. The CDR3 covers 17 residues. CDR1 is SNHLY and CDR2 is FYNNEI in the germline V gene. The ends were cut back, 6 bases at V and 0 bases at J, with 18 bases in the middle. The DNA for the CDR3 is TGTGCCAGCAGACCCGTACTTGGCAGGAGCTCTGGAAACACCATATATTTT. Translating it yields CASRPVLGRSSGNTIYF.

V is TRBV27 and J is TRBJ1-5, with TRBD1 matching 7 bases. This CDR3 has 16 residues. Looked up from germline, CDR1 is MNHEY and CDR2 is SMNVEV (reference sequence). Trimming cost V 2 bases and J 6 bases; bases outside gene matches: 10. The CDR3 loop reads CASSLTLAGGGQPQHF. DNA for the CDR3: TGTGCCAGCAGTTTAACGTTGGCAGGGGGGGGTCAGCCCCAGCATTTT.

The J gene is TRBJ1-5, the V gene TRBV4-1; D gene ambiguous. The V end lost 2 bases, the J end lost 9 bases, and 11 bases lay between the germline ends. Per the germline V gene, CDR1 is MGHRA and CDR2 is YSYEKL. The CDR3 has 13 amino acids. The CDR3 protein is CASSQLGHGPQHF. The CDR3 DNA follows: TGCGCCAGCAGCCAACTGGGCCATGGGCCCCAGCATTTT.

The rearrangement uses TRBV29-1 and TRBJ1-1; possible D gene TRBD1, 6 bases. The CDR3 has 13 amino acids. V was trimmed by 8 bases and J by 4 bases, leaving 17 bases between them. Germline assignment: CDR1 SQVTM and CDR2 ANQGSEA. The CDR3 sequence is CSSSGAGATEAFF. DNA for the CDR3: TGCAGCTCTTCCGGGGCAGGGGCCACTGAAGCTTTCTTT.